The entry below gives a single T cell receptor (beta chain) sequence along with its context. The record originates from a study of T cell responses to AZD1222 COVID-19 vaccine. Sequencing was performed with immunoSEQ multiplex PCR; in TCRdb, only in-frame clones are kept and a portion is missing. The sample lists roughly 55,000 clones; roughly 90% were seen once. The sequence was collected from an adult in good health. Material: peripheral blood, obtained on day 0 of AZD1222 vaccination.

The CDR3 here is CASGERASADNEQFF. For the CDR3, the DNA is TGTGCCAGCGGAGAGAGGGCTAGCGCCGACAATGAGCAGTTCTTC. The chain couples TRBV19 to TRBJ2-1; D might be TRBD2 (6 bases). Germline CDR1 reads LNHDA; CDR2 reads SQIVND (reference sequence). The germline V and J ends were trimmed by 9 bases and 5 bases, with 20 bases remaining between them. The CDR3 has 15 residues.